Listed here are 13 T cell receptor beta chains from one sample, sequenced in a study of T cell repertoires in cytomegalovirus infection. TCRdb re-analysed the reads in MiXCR, keeping a single row per CDR3 protein. The data contain roughly 230,000 distinct CDR3 sequences, approximately 17% of them singletons. The sequenced material came from CD8+ T cells from PBMCs. The origin of the receptors is a human donor in good health (CMV status not recorded). Some clones in this sample may be carry-over from other donors' samples.

This chain links TRBV19 with TRBJ1-5; TRBD1 aligns across 8 bases. There are 16 residues in the CDR3. V lost 9 bases to trimming and J lost 1 base; unmatched junction nucleotides: 11. Germline loops: CDR1 LNHDA, CDR2 SQIVND (reference sequence). CDR3 residues: CASRIGQGRSNQPQHF. The CDR3 coding sequence is TGTGCCAGCAGGATAGGACAGGGAAGAAGCAATCAGCCCCAGCATTTT.

In its sample, this clonotype was seen many times. J is TRBJ1-5 and V is TRBV15; D not certain. The V end was cut by 0 bases, the J end by 7 bases, with 16 bases between. Germline V gene lookup returns CDR1 LNHNV and CDR2 YYDKDF (reference sequence). The CDR3 totals 16 residues. CDR3 residues: CATSRDVGVKRQPQHF. The CDR3 DNA reads TGTGCCACCAGCAGAGATGTGGGAGTAAAGCGACAGCCCCAGCATTTT.

In this sample, this clonotype turned up a few times. The chain has TRBV6-5 and TRBJ2-2; D is possibly TRBD1 (5 bases). This CDR3 contains 15 residues. The germline V and J ends were trimmed by 0 bases and 4 bases, with 9 bases remaining between them. Per the germline V gene, CDR1 is MNHEY and CDR2 is SVGAGI. In DNA, the CDR3 is TGTGCCAGCAGTTACTCAGGGGCTGGCACCGGGGAGCTGTTTTTT. Translation gives CASSYSGAGTGELFF.

This chain joins TRBV12-3 or TRBV12-4 and TRBJ2-3; 13 bases agree with TRBD2. J lost 4 bases, V lost 3 bases, and 4 bases had no gene match. This CDR3 is 16 amino acids long. As DNA, the CDR3 is TGTGCCAGCAGTTTTACTAGCGGGGGGGCCCCAGATACGCAGTATTTT. As protein: CASSFTSGGAPDTQYF.

This clonotype was seen more than once but under ten times. The V and J genes are TRBV7-9 and TRBJ2-1, with no clear D. Germline V gene lookup returns CDR1 SEHNR and CDR2 FQNEAQ (reference sequence). Trimming cost V 1 base and J 2 bases, with 6 bases left between them. This CDR3 is 14 amino acids long. CDR3 loop: CASSLEDTYNEQFF. Here the CDR3 DNA reads TGTGCCAGCAGCTTAGAAGACACCTACAATGAGCAGTTCTTC. Together with reference TRBV7-9 and TRBJ2-1, the CDR3 gives the full variable domain: DTGVSQNPRHKITKRGQNVTFRCDPISEHNRLYWYRQTLGQGPEFLTYFQNEAQLEKSRLLSDRFSAERPKGSFSTLEIQRTEQGDSAMYLCASSLEDTYNEQFFGPGTRLTVL.

This sequence joins TRBV12-3 or TRBV12-4 and TRBJ1-2, with 9 bases identical to TRBD1. This CDR3 has 13 amino acids. With 2 bases clipped from V and 6 bases from J, the junction kept 1 base outside the gene matches. The CDR3 DNA follows: TGTGCCAGCAGTTTATGGGACAGGGATGGCTACACCTTC. This codes for CASSLWDRDGYTF.

The chain has TRBV14 and TRBJ2-7; no definite D call. V lost 0 bases to trimming and J lost 4 bases, with 10 bases between them. Germline V lookup: CDR1 SGHDN, CDR2 FVKESK. This CDR3 has 14 amino acids. For the CDR3, the DNA is TGTGCCAGCAGCCAAGACAGATACCCTTACGAGCAGTACTTC. Protein sequence: CASSQDRYPYEQYF.

This chain connects TRBV15 to TRBJ2-7, with TRBD1 identical over 7 bases. The ends lost 5 bases at V and 4 bases at J; junction bases unmatched: 14. CDR3 length: 16 amino acids. From germline, CDR1 is LNHNV and CDR2 YYDKDF (reference sequence). CDR3 coding DNA: TGTGCCACCAGCGAACATAAACAGGGGAGTCTTTACGAGCAGTACTTC. The encoded protein is CATSEHKQGSLYEQYF.

The chain joins TRBV6-2 or TRBV6-3 to TRBJ1-1, with D perhaps matching TRBD1 (5 bases). This CDR3 spans 15 amino acids. Per germline, CDR1 MNHEY and CDR2 SVGEGT. V lost 3 bases and J lost 6, with 17 bases in between. The DNA for the CDR3 is TGTGCCAGCAGTTATAGGGGCGGGCTCAAGCCTGAAGCTTTCTTT. Protein: CASSYRGGLKPEAFF.

This clonotype was observed a few times. The chain carries TRBV6-1 and TRBJ2-1, with D unclear. V dropped 6 bases and J dropped 9 bases, with 9 bases sitting between them. The CDR3 extends over 11 amino acids. Germline CDR1 is MNHNS and CDR2 is SASEGT. The DNA of the CDR3 is TGTGCCAGCAGCGTTGGCGGTGAGCAGTTCTTC. Translating it yields CASSVGGEQFF.

The J gene is TRBJ1-1, the V gene TRBV28; D is possibly TRBD1 (5 bases). The V end lost 3 bases, the J end lost 1 base, and 18 bases lay between the germline ends. Germline V CDR1 and CDR2: MDHEN, SYDVKM. The CDR3 contains 17 residues. In nucleotides, the CDR3 is TGTGCCAGCAGTTTTTTCCCGCCCAGGGAGGAGAACACTGAAGCTTTCTTT. This encodes CASSFFPPREENTEAFF.

At least ten counts were recorded for this clonotype. The V call is TRBV14, the J call TRBJ2-7; 11 positions match TRBD1. This CDR3 is 19 amino acids long. With V trimmed by 0 bases and J by 0 bases, 10 bases remained unmatched. Germline CDR1 is SGHDN and CDR2 is FVKESK. CDR3: CASSQETPGQGVSSYEQYF. CDR3 nucleotides: TGTGCCAGCAGCCAAGAGACGCCGGGACAGGGGGTGAGCTCCTACGAGCAGTACTTC.

This clonotype was found many times. The V and J genes are TRBV29-1 and TRBJ1-2; 8 bases agree with TRBD1. The length of the CDR3 is 14 residues. Per the germline V gene, CDR1 is SQVTM and CDR2 is ANQGSEA. V dropped 4 bases and J dropped 6; count of bases not matched to a gene: 10. As DNA, the CDR3 is TGCAGCGTTGTAACAGGGGGGATCAGGCATGGCTACACCTTC. Amino acids: CSVVTGGIRHGYTF. The full variable domain, completed using reference TRBV29-1 and TRBJ1-2, is SAVISQKPSRDICQRGTSLTIQCQVDSQVTMMFWYRQQPGQSLTLIATANQGSEATYESGFVIDKFPISRPNLTFSTLTVSNMSPEDSSIYLCSVVTGGIRHGYTFGSGTRLTVV.